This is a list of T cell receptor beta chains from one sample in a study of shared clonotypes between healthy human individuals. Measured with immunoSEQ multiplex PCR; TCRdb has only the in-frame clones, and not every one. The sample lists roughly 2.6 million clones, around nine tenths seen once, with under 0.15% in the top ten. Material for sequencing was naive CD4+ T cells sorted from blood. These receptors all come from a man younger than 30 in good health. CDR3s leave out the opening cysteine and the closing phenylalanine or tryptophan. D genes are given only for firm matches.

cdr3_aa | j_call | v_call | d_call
ASSRTGFGEAF | TRBJ1-1 | TRBV5-6 | TRBD1
ASSTGWTEAF | TRBJ1-1 | TRBV19 | NA
AISGGQYSNQPQH | TRBJ1-5 | TRBV10-3 | NA
SVQQSSGNTIY | TRBJ1-3 | TRBV29-1 | NA
ASSLHRAGNTIY | TRBJ1-3 | TRBV7-2 | NA
ASSGWGSSSDEQF | TRBJ2-1 | TRBV11-2 | NA
ATRLAGLYEQY | TRBJ2-7 | TRBV10-3 | TRBD2
AVGTSGSGYTQY | TRBJ2-3 | TRBV10-3 | TRBD2
ASSWRWEDTQY | TRBJ2-3 | TRBV27 | NA
ASSPWTTPRDYTEAF | TRBJ1-1 | TRBV5-1 | NA
ASSSAISGTSGEQF | TRBJ2-1 | TRBV5-5 | NA
ASSSTGVTEAF | TRBJ1-1 | TRBV7-9 | TRBD1
ASSTMGVLPLEQY | TRBJ2-7 | TRBV19 | NA
ASRPPREGYGYT | TRBJ1-2 | TRBV28 | NA
ASSPGGHTEAF | TRBJ1-1 | TRBV18 | NA
ATSGADGSGANVLT | TRBJ2-6 | TRBV9 | NA
ASSKTPQGSYEQY | TRBJ2-7 | TRBV11-2 | NA
ASSLEQGSQPQH | TRBJ1-5 | TRBV7-8 | NA
ASSLQGREQY | TRBJ2-7 | TRBV18 | NA
ASSRRGSGELF | TRBJ2-2 | TRBV5-6 | NA
ASSFATEQY | TRBJ2-7 | TRBV6-5 | NA
ASRRQGAETQY | TRBJ2-5 | TRBV6-1 | TRBD1
ASSSPGDEQY | TRBJ2-7 | TRBV6-6 | NA
ASSLGRGQGARNEQF | TRBJ2-1 | TRBV7-2 | TRBD1
ASRRPGQGSDTQY | TRBJ2-3 | TRBV27 | TRBD1
ASSSYRVSSYNSPLH | TRBJ1-6 | TRBV27 | NA
AFSGLHQETQY | TRBJ2-5 | TRBV23-1 | NA
ASSTQGSSYEQY | TRBJ2-7 | TRBV5-1 | TRBD1
ASSPGQGASHEQY | TRBJ2-7 | TRBV28 | TRBD1
ASSSVVGNTIY | TRBJ1-3 | TRBV5-1 | NA
ASSRLEERVEQY | TRBJ2-7 | TRBV5-4 | NA
ASSSPSGIDYEQY | TRBJ2-7 | TRBV27 | TRBD2
ASSLDRVDGTGELF | TRBJ2-2 | TRBV19 | TRBD1
ASSLGGRAGTQY | TRBJ2-5 | TRBV7-2 | TRBD2